This entry features one T cell receptor beta chain sequence. Its specificity is not known. This sample is drawn from a study of human T cells and chemical hapten exposure. Turning to the study itself: How much TCR each sample yielded varied, mostly because pooled library volumes differed slightly. Study-wide findings and caveats: There was no change with DPC sensitization in TCRs above 1 in 1000 frequency.

Germline-derived CDR1 and CDR2 are SGHDT and YYEEEE. The CDR3 has 13 amino acids. Trimming shortened V by 7 bases and J by 6 bases, and 14 bases separated the two germline ends. Each cDNA molecule in the library carried unique molecular identifiers. TCRdb analysed the RACE reads with MiXCR anew, one entry per CDR3 protein. There are 28,000 or so distinct CDR3 sequences in the sample; around 7% occur only once, and 8% to 10% lies in the top ten. Time point of the sample: healthy volunteer bleed at 2 weeks. Total RNA was isolated from whole blood that had not been fractionated. The chain is built from TRBV5-6 and TRBJ1-5, with D perhaps TRBD1 (5 bases). The material sequenced was whole blood. The receptor was derived from a human donor in good health. Some clones in this sample may be carry-over from other donors' samples. CDR3 residues: CASGQGLGQPQHF. The CDR3 DNA reads as TGTGCCAGCGGTCAGGGTCTAGGTCAGCCCCAGCATTTT. Filled out from reference TRBV5-6 and TRBJ1-5, the complete variable domain reads DAGVTQSPTHLIKTRGQQVTLRCSPKSGHDTVSWYQQALGQGPQFIFQYYEEEERQRGNFPDRFSGHQFPNYSSELNVNALLLGDSALYLCASGQGLGQPQHFGDGTRLSIL.